This T cell receptor (beta chain) was documented in a study of tumor and adjacent non-tumor tissue in lung cancer. Study-level information: The patients, 10 men and roughly 5 women, were roughly 30 to 76 with stage I to III disease.

This CDR3 has 13 residues. With 2 bases removed from V and 10 bases from J, the gap between germline ends came to 14 bases. A modified ARM-PCR protocol with three rounds of nested PCR amplified TCRbeta. TCRdb re-analysed the multiplex PCR reads in MiXCR, keeping a single row per CDR3 protein. This table holds about 110,000 distinct CDR3 sequences, over 70% found once. On this clonotype itself: Its antigen remains unidentified.

Findings and limits, study-wide: Compared with tumor, normal lung showed significantly lower TCR diversity. Top 100 clones took a larger repertoire share in normal lung.

The template was RNA from unsorted bulk tissue. The genes are TRBV12-3 or TRBV12-4 and TRBJ1-1; tentatively, D is TRBD1 (6 bases). Sequences were obtained from lung tumor tissue. The TCR was taken from a man aged 70 or older with non-small cell lung cancer. The DNA of the CDR3 is TGTGCCAGCAGTTTACAGGGACAAGGTTCAGCTTTCTTT. Translating it yields CASSLQGQGSAFF.